A selection of T cell receptor beta chains follows, all from one sample in a study of CD8 T cells in ankylosing spondylitis. MiXCR, run by TCRdb on the 5' RACE reads, gives a single entry per CDR3 protein. The sample has 330,000 or so distinct CDR3 sequences; 8% are singletons. Input material: blood, either unsorted or a sorted T cell fraction (not recorded which). The receptors stem from a male donor with ankylosing spondylitis. The CDR3 runs from the conserved cysteine through the conserved F or W. The order of the fields is J gene, clone size, D gene, V gene, CDR3 DNA, CDR3 protein. The D gene is left open where the match is weak. Expanded clones get a size class; other rows say once, few or many, or leave the size out.

>TRBJ2-3|few|TRBD2|TRBV4-1
TGCGCCAGCAGCCGGGGGGACATACTAGCGGTCAGCACAGATACGCAGTATTTT
CASSRGDILAVSTDTQYF
>TRBJ1-5|few|NA|TRBV30
TGTGCCTGGAGTGTGTCCGCCAATCAGCCCCAGCATTTT
CAWSVSANQPQHF
>TRBJ2-1|NA|TRBD1|TRBV18
TGTGCCAGCTCAGGAACAGGGGTGGTCAATGAGCAGTTCTTC
CASSGTGVVNEQFF
>TRBJ2-3|many|NA|TRBV18
TGTGCCAGCTCACCCGAGACTCGCTTCACAGATACGCAGTATTTT
CASSPETRFTDTQYF
>TRBJ2-7|few|TRBD1|TRBV12-3/TRBV12-4
TGTGCCAGCAGTCCCTCGGGACAGGAAAACTCCTACGAGCAGTACTTC
CASSPSGQENSYEQYF
>TRBJ2-1|NA|TRBD1|TRBV19
TGTGCCAGTAGCCATACAGGGGGCGTCGATAATGAGCAGTTCTTC
CASSHTGGVDNEQFF
>TRBJ2-7|few|NA|TRBV20-1
TGCAGTGCGTCCGGGTCCGGCATTTATAACTACGAGCAGTACTTC
CSASGSGIYNYEQYF
>TRBJ1-4|NA|NA|TRBV29-1
TGCAGCGTTGGGGGGGGGCGCGGAGAAAAACTGTTTTTT
CSVGGGRGEKLFF
>TRBJ2-1|once|TRBD2|TRBV28
TGTGCCAGCGGGGGACTAGCGGGAGTACAGGAGCAGTTCTTC
CASGGLAGVQEQFF
>TRBJ2-2|few|NA|TRBV11-2
TGTGCCAGCAGCTTAAATACGGGTTTTATGGGAAACACCGGGGAGCTGTTTTTT
CASSLNTGFMGNTGELFF
>TRBJ2-1|NA|NA|TRBV12-3/TRBV12-4
TGTGCCAGCAGAAGGACAAGGACCGGCAATGAGCAGTTCTTC
CASRRTRTGNEQFF
>TRBJ2-7|few|TRBD2|TRBV7-8
TGTGCCAGCAGGTTGGGTAGCGGGAACACATACGAGCAGTACTTC
CASRLGSGNTYEQYF
>TRBJ2-3|many|NA|TRBV3-1
TGTGCCAGCAGCCAAGATCCGGCTCTCACAGATACGCAGTATTTT
CASSQDPALTDTQYF
>TRBJ2-1|few|NA|TRBV25-1
TGTGCCAGCAGTGAATTTGGCAGGGCGGGTGAGCAGTTCTTC
CASSEFGRAGEQFF
>TRBJ1-2|few|NA|TRBV9
TGTGCCAGCAGCGTAGGGGGATCGGATGGCTACACCTTC
CASSVGGSDGYTF
>TRBJ2-4|few|NA|TRBV27
TGTGCCAGCAGTTTCACAAGGGGTGGCATTCAGTACTTC
CASSFTRGGIQYF
>TRBJ1-4|few|NA|TRBV6-4
TGTGCCAGCAGTGACTACAGAGGGAATGAAAAACTGTTTTTT
CASSDYRGNEKLFF
>TRBJ2-7|few|NA|TRBV12-3/TRBV12-4
TGTGCCAGCAGCCTTGGTAGCGCCCGTCACATGTACGAGCAGTACTTC
CASSLGSARHMYEQYF
>TRBJ2-2|few|NA|TRBV7-2
TGTGCCAGCAGCTTAGTTCTTCGGTCCACCGGGGAGCTGTTTTTT
CASSLVLRSTGELFF
>TRBJ2-3|few|NA|TRBV5-1
TGCGCCAGCAGCCCAAGGAGGGGGAGCACAGATACGCAGTATTTT
CASSPRRGSTDTQYF
>TRBJ2-3|few|NA|TRBV7-2
TGTGCCAGCGCTGCGGAACGGGTAACGCAGTATTTT
CASAAERVTQYF
>TRBJ2-2|few|NA|TRBV5-1
TGCGCCAGCAGCTTGGCCTCTAGCGAGGGCACCGGGGAGCTGTTTTTT
CASSLASSEGTGELFF
>TRBJ1-1|few|NA|TRBV5-1
TGCGCCAGCAGCTTCTTAGGGACGGAAGGCACTGAAGCTTTCTTT
CASSFLGTEGTEAFF
>TRBJ2-5|many|TRBD2|TRBV20-1
TGCAGTGCTAGTTCCCACCTGACTAGCGGACCTCAAGAGACCCAGTACTTC
CSASSHLTSGPQETQYF
>TRBJ2-7|many|TRBD2|TRBV27
TGTGCCAGCAGTTTCTTTGGCGGGAGTAGCTACGAGCAGTACTTC
CASSFFGGSSYEQYF
>TRBJ2-3|NA|NA|TRBV6-1
TGTGCCAGCAGACGTACCCGGACCAGAAACTCAGATACGCAGTATTTT
CASRRTRTRNSDTQYF
>TRBJ2-3|NA|NA|TRBV12-3/TRBV12-4
TGTGCCAGCAGTTATTTTTCAGATACGCAGTATTTT
CASSYFSDTQYF
>TRBJ1-1|many|NA|TRBV5-1
TGCGCCAGCAGCTTAGCAACAGGGAACACTGAAGCTTTCTTT
CASSLATGNTEAFF
>TRBJ2-7|NA|TRBD2|TRBV20-1
TGCAGTGCCAGAGGACTAGCGTCTCCTTACGAGCAGTACTTC
CSARGLASPYEQYF
>TRBJ1-4|few|NA|TRBV14
TGTGCCAGCAGCCAAGGACACGGCAGTAATGAAAAACTGTTTTTT
CASSQGHGSNEKLFF
>TRBJ2-7|NA|NA|TRBV11-2
TGTGCCAGCAGCTTGTCTCGCGAGCAGTACTTC
CASSLSREQYF
>TRBJ1-2|few|NA|TRBV5-1
TGCGCCAGCAGCTCCGCTTCGACAGTTTATGGCTACACCTTC
CASSSASTVYGYTF
>TRBJ2-7|NA|NA|TRBV4-1
TGCGCCAGCAGCCAAGATTCAAGGAGCTCCTACGAGCAGTACTTC
CASSQDSRSSYEQYF
>TRBJ2-5|once|NA|TRBV2
TGTGCCAGCACGGCGTACGGAGAGACCCAGTACTTC
CASTAYGETQYF
>TRBJ2-3|few|NA|TRBV20-1
TGCAGTGCCCCGGACTTCCTAACAGATACGCAGTATTTT
CSAPDFLTDTQYF
>TRBJ2-4|NA|NA|TRBV28
TGTGCCAGCAGTTCCAACCGGGCCCCCTACCAGGGAGCCAAAAACATTCAGTACTTC
CASSSNRAPYQGAKNIQYF
>TRBJ2-3|few|TRBD2|TRBV3-1
TGTGCCAGCAGCCTGGTCGGGAGGGCCACAGATACGCAGTATTTT
CASSLVGRATDTQYF
>TRBJ2-1|many|TRBD2|TRBV10-3
TGTGCCATCAGTGAGTCCGGTAGCGGGAGATCGGGACAGTTCTTC
CAISESGSGRSGQFF
>TRBJ2-3|many|TRBD2|TRBV29-1
TGCAGCCTGGCTAGCGGGAGTGTAGATACGCAGTATTTT
CSLASGSVDTQYF
>TRBJ2-7|few|NA|TRBV4-3
TGCGCCAGCAGCCAACAGAGGGTAGGGGCCTACGAGCAGTACTTC
CASSQQRVGAYEQYF
>TRBJ1-2|few|NA|TRBV9
TGTGCCAGCAGCGTCGGACAGTTCTATGGCTACACCTTC
CASSVGQFYGYTF